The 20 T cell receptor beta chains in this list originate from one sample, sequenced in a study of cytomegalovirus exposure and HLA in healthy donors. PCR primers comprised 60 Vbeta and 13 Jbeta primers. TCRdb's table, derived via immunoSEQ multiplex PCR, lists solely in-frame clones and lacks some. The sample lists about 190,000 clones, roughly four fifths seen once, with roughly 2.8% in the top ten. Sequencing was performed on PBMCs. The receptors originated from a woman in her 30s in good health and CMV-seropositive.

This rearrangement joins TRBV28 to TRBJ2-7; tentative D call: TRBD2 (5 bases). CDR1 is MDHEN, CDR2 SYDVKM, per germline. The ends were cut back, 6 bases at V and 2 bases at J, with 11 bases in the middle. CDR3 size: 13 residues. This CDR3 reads CASSLGLPYEQYF. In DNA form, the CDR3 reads TGTGCCAGCAGCCTCGGACTCCCCTACGAGCAGTACTTC.

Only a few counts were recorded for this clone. This CDR3 is CASSLWDSTYEQYF. The CDR3 DNA is TGTGCCAGCAGCCTGTGGGACAGCACCTACGAGCAGTACTTC. The chain carries TRBV7-2 and TRBJ2-7; 7 bases line up with TRBD1. CDR1 SGHTA and CDR2 FQGNSA come from the germline V gene. The CDR3 length is 14 residues. V dropped 5 bases and J dropped 2; count of bases not matched to a gene: 6.

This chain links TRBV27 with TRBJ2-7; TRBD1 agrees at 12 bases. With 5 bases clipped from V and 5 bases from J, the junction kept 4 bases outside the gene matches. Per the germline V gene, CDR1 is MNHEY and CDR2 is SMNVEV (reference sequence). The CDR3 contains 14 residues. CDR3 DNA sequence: TGTGCCAGCAGTCCCGGGACAGGGGGCCACGAGCAGTACTTC. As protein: CASSPGTGGHEQYF.

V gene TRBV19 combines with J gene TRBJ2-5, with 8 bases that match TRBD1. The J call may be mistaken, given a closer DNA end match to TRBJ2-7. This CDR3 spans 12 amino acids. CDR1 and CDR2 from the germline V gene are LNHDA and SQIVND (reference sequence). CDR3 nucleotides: TGTGCCACCCAGACAGGGGTCCACGAGCAGTACTTC. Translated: CATQTGVHEQYF.

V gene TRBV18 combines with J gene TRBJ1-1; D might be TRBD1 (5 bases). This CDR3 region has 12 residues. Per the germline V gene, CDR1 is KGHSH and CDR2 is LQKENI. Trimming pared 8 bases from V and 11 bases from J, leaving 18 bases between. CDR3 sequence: CASREGISLAFF. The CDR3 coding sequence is TGTGCCAGCCGGGAGGGGATTAGCTTGGCTTTCTTT.

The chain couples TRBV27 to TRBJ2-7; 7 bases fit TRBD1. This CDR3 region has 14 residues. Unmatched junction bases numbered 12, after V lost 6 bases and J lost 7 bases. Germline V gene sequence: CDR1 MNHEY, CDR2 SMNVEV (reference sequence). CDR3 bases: TGTGCCAGCAGCCCGACAGGGCCCCTTGGAGAGCAGTACTTC. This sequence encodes CASSPTGPLGEQYF.

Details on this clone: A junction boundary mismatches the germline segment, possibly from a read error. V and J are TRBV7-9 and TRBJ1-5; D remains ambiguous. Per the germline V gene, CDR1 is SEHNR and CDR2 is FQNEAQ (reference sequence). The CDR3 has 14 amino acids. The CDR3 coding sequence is TGTTCCAGCAGCTTTGAGTCCCTCAATCAGCCCCAGCATTTT. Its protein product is CSSSFESLNQPQHF.

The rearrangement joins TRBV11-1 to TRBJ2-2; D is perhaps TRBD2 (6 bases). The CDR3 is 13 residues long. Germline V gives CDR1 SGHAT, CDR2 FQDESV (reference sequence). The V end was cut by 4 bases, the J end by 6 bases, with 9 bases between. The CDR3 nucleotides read TGTGCCAGCAGCTCCGGAGGGTCCGGGGAGCTGTTTTTT. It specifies CASSSGGSGELFF.

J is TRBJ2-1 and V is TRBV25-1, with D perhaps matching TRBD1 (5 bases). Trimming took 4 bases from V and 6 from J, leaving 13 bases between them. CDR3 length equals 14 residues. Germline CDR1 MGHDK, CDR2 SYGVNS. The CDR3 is CASSAWQGLNEQFF. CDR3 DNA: TGTGCCAGCAGTGCGTGGCAGGGCCTCAATGAGCAGTTCTTC. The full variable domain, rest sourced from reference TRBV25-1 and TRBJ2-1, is EADIYQTPRYLVIGTGKKITLECSQTMGHDKMYWYQQDPGMELHLIHYSYGVNSTEKGDLSSESTVSRIRTEHFPLTLESARPSHTSQYLCASSAWQGLNEQFFGPGTRLTVL.

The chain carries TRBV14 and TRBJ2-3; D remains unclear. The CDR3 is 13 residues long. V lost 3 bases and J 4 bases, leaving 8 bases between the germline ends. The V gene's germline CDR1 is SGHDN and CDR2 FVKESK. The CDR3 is CASSHYRSDTQYF. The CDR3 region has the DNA TGTGCCAGCAGCCATTATCGGTCAGATACGCAGTATTTT.

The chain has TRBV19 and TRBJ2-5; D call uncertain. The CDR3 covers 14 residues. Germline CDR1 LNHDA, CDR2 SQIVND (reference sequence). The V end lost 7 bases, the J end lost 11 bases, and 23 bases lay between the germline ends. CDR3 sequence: CASTPEIGAGRQYF. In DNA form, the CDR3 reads TGTGCCAGTACTCCTGAGATTGGTGCAGGTCGACAGTACTTC.

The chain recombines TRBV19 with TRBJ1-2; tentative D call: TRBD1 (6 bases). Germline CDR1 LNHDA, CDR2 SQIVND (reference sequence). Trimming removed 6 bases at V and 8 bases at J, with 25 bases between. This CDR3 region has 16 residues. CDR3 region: CASSLTRGGKASGYTF. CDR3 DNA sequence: TGTGCCAGTAGCTTAACGAGAGGGGGAAAGGCTTCCGGCTACACCTTC. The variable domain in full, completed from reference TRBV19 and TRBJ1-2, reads DGGITQSPKYLFRKEGQNVTLSCEQNLNHDAMYWYRQDPGQGLRLIYYSQIVNDFQKGDIAEGYSVSREKKESFPLTVTSAQKNPTAFYLCASSLTRGGKASGYTFGSGTRLTVV.

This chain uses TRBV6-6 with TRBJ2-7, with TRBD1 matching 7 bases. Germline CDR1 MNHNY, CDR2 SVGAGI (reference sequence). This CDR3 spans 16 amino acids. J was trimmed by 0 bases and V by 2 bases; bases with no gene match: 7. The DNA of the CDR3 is TGTGCCAGCAGTTACCCATCGGACAGGTTCTCCTACGAGCAGTACTTC. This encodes CASSYPSDRFSYEQYF.

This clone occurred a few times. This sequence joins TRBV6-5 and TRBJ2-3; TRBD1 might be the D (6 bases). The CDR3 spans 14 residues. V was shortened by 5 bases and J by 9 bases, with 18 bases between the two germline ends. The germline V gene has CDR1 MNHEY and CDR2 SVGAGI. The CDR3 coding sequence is TGTGCCAGCAGTCAGGGGCGCAGAAGTGTAACGCAGTATTTT. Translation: CASSQGRRSVTQYF.

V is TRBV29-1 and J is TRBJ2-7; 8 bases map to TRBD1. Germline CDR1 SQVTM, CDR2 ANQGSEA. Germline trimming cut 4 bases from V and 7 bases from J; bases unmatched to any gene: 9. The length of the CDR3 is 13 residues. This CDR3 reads CSVGVTGGGEQYF. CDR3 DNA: TGCAGCGTTGGGGTTACAGGGGGAGGAGAGCAGTACTTC.

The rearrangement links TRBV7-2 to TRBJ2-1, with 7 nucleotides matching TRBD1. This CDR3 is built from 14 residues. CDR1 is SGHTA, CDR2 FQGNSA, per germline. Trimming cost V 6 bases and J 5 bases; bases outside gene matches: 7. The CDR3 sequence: CASSTRDSHNEQFF. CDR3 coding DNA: TGTGCCAGCAGTACTCGGGACAGCCACAATGAGCAGTTCTTC.

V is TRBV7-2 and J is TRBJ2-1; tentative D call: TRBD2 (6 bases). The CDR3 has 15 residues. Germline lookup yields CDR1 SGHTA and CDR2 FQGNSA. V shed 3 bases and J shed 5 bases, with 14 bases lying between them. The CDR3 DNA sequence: TGTGCCAGCAGCTTCATCCGGGGGAGGAACAATGAGCAGTTCTTC. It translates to CASSFIRGRNNEQFF.

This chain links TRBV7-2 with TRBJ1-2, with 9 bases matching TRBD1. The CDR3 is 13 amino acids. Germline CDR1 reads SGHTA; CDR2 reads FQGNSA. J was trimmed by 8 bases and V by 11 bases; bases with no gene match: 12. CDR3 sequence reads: CASDPGQGTGYTF. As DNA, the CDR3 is TGTGCCTCCGATCCGGGACAGGGAACCGGCTACACCTTC.

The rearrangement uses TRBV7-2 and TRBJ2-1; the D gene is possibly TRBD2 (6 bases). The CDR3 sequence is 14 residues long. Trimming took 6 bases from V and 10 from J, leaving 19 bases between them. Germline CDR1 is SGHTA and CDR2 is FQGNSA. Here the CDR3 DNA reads TGTGCCAGCAGTTCTTTCCGGGACTGGGGAGAGCAGTTCTTC. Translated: CASSSFRDWGEQFF. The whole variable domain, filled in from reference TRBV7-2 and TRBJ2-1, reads GAGVSQSPSNKVTEKGKDVELRCDPISGHTALYWYRQSLGQGLEFLIYFQGNSAPDKSGLPSDRFSAERTGGSVSTLTIQRTQQEDSAVYLCASSSFRDWGEQFFGPGTRLTVL.

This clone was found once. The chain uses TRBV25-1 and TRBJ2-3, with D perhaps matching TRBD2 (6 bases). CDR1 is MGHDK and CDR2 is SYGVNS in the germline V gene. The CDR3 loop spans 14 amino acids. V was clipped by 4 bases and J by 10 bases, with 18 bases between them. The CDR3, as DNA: TGTGCCAGCAGTGCCCGGGACTTCATGGCTCCGCAGTATTTT. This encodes CASSARDFMAPQYF.